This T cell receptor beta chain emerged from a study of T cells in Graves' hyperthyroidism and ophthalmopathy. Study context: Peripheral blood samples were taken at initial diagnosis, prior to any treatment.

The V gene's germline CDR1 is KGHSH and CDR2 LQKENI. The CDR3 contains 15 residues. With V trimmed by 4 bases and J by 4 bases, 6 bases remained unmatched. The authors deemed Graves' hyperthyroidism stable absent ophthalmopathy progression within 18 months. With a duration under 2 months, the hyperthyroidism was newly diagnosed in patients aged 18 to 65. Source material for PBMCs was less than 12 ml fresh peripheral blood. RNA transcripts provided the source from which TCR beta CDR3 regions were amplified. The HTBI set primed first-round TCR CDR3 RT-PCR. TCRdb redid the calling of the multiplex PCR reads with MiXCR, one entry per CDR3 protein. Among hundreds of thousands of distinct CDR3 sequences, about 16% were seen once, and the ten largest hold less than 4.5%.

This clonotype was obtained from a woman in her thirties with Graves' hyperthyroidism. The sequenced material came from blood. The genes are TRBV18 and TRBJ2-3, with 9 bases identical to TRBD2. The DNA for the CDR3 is TGTGCCAGCTCACATGTAGCGGGAGTGGCAGATACGCAGTATTTT. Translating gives CASSHVAGVADTQYF.